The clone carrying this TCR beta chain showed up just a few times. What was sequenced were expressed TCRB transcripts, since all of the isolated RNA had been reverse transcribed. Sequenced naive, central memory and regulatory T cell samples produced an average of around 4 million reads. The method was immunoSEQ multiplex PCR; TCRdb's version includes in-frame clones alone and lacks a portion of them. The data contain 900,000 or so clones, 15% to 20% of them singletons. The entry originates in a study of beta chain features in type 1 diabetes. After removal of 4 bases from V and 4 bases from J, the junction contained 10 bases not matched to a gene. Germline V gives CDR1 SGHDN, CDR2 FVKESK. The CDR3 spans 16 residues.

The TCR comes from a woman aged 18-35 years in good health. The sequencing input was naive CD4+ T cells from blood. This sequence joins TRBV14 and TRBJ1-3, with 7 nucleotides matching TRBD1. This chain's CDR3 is CASSRTQGWKGNTIYF. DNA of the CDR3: TGTGCCAGCAGCCGCACACAGGGGTGGAAGGGAAACACCATATATTTT.